This T cell receptor beta chain stems from a study of T cell repertoires in cytomegalovirus infection. On the study more broadly: It was recently identified HLA-C-restricted and well-studied HLA-B-restricted CMV epitopes that the study used. Carrying CMV and the relevant HLA type showed in public TCR beta signatures. Study-level results: Public TCR beta family frequency separated CMV-and-HLA carriers, including in an independent cohort. Dominant in the ex vivo response were TCR beta clonotypes restricted by HLA-C and specific for CMV.

TCRdb re-called the reads with MiXCR, one entry per CDR3 protein. This table has some 310,000 distinct CDR3 sequences, 20% to 25% appearing once. Comments on this clonotype: Its antigen is not identified.

The CDR3 sequence is 18 residues long. Trimming at V came to 3 bases and at J to 4 bases, leaving 5 bases not matched to a gene. Germline assignment: CDR1 KGHDR and CDR2 SFDVKD. The clonotype comes from a human donor in good health (CMV status not recorded). Some clones in this sample may be carry-over from other donors' samples. The V gene is TRBV24-1, the J gene TRBJ2-1; TRBD2 agrees at 16 bases. Sequenced here: cultured PBMCs, sampled from culture after CMV antigen stimulation. CDR3 sequence (DNA): TGTGCCACCAGTGATCTCGGGACTAGCGGGAGGGGATACAATGAGCAGTTCTTC. This gives the protein CATSDLGTSGRGYNEQFF.